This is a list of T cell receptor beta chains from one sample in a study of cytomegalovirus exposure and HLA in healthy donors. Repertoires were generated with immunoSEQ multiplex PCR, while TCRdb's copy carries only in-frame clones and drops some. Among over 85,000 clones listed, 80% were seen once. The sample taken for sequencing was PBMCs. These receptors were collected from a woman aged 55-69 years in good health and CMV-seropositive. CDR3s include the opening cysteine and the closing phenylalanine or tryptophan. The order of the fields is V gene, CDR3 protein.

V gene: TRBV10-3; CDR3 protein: CAISESKGSTNYGYTF
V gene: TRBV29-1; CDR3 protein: CSVGTGVGNTIYF
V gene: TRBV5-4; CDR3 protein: CASSLGQTTNEKLFF
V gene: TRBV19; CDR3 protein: CASSTTGGGFFRDTQYF
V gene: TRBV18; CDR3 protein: CASSPLGQGSNQPQHF
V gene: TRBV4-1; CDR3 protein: CASSQLDMGLASYNEQFF
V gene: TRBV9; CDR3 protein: CASSLSGYGYTF
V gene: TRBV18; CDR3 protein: CASSHYLAEEGYTF
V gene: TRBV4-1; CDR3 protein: CASSQEARQGANYGYTF
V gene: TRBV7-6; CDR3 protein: CASSLEQGTLIGQYF
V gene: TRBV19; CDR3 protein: CASSIPHHVANQPQHF
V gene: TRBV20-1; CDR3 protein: CSASVGDSAYF
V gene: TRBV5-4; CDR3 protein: CASNQGITTGELFF
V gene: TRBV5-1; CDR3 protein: CASSHGVFGELFF
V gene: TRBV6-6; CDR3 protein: CASSYATSASPYEQYF
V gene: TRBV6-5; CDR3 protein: CASSPNFLSETEAFF
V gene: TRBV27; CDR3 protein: CASSFVGGLAKNIQYF
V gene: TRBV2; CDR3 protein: CASSEGRGSGNTIYF
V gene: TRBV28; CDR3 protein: CASYPVSGRLTYEQYF
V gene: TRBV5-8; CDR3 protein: CASSLRDYKQYF
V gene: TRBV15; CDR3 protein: CATSRDRGKSDGDTQYF
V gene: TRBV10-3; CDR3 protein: CAIRQGVSYEQYF
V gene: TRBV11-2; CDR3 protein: CASRANRGANHGYTF
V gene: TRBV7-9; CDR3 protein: CASSLLGTGKLHNEQFF
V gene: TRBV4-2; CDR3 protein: CASSHEDRYESHEQYF
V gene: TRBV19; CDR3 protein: CASSIRLARVNTEAFF